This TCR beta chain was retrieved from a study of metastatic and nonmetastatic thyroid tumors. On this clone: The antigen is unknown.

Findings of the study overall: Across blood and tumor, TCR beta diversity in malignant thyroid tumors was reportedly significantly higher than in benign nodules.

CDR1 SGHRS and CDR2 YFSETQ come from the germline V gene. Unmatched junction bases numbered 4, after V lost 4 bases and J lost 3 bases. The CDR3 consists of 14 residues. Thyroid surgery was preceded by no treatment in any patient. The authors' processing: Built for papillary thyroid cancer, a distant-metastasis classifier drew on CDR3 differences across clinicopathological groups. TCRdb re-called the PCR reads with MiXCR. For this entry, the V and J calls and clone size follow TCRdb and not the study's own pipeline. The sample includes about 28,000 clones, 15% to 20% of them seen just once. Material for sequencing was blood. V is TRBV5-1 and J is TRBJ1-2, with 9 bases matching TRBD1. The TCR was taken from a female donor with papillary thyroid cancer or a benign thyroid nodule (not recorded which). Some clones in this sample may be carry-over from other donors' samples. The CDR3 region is CASSTDRGHYGYTF. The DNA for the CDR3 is TGCGCCAGCAGCACGGACAGGGGACACTATGGCTACACCTTC.